This is a list of T cell receptor beta chains from one sample in a study of human T cells and chemical hapten exposure. From the RACE reads, TCRdb called clonotypes with MiXCR, one entry per CDR3 protein. The table has some 110,000 distinct CDR3 sequences, 9% to 14% seen once. Specimen: whole blood, collected in connection with sensitization to the hapten diphenylcyclopropenone (DPC). These receptors came from a woman aged 45-65 years with alopecia areata. Some clones in this sample may be carry-over from other donors' samples. Each CDR3 is given with its conserved first and last residue. The D gene is left open where the match is weak. Clone size, where shown, is once, few, many, or a class for clones that have expanded.

>.|TRBV29-1|TRBJ1-2|.
CSVSEFGQINYGYTF
TGCAGCGTTTCCGAATTCGGACAGATTAACTATGGCTACACCTTC
>few|TRBV20-1|TRBJ2-7|.
CSAREGGSSYEQYF
TGCAGTGCTAGAGAAGGAGGGAGCTCCTACGAGCAGTACTTC
>.|TRBV11-3|TRBJ1-1|TRBD1
CASSFGQGDAFF
TGTGCCAGCAGCTTTGGACAGGGTGACGCTTTCTTT
>many|TRBV6-6|TRBJ1-4|.
CASSYGDGSNEKLFF
TGTGCCAGCAGTTACGGGGACGGGTCTAATGAAAAACTGTTTTTT
>few|TRBV10-2|TRBJ2-3|.
CASSDSTTSTDTQYF
TGCGCCAGCAGTGACTCGACAACTAGCACAGATACGCAGTATTTT
>.|TRBV7-2|TRBJ2-5|.
CASSPRQLETQYF
TGTGCCAGCAGCCCCAGACAGTTAGAGACCCAGTACTTC
>many|TRBV5-4|TRBJ2-1|TRBD1
CASSLAQGTYNEQFF
TGTGCCAGCAGCTTGGCACAGGGGACCTACAATGAGCAGTTCTTC
>many|TRBV27|TRBJ1-2|.
CASQGRTDYGYTF
TGTGCCAGCCAGGGGCGGACAGACTATGGCTACACCTTC
>.|TRBV7-7|TRBJ2-3|.
CASSSGRAFTDTQYF
TGTGCTAGCAGCTCTGGCAGGGCTTTCACAGATACGCAGTATTTT
>few|TRBV6-2/TRBV6-3|TRBJ2-2|.
CASRGNSEGPGELFF
TGTGCCAGCAGGGGGAACAGTGAGGGACCCGGGGAGCTGTTTTTT